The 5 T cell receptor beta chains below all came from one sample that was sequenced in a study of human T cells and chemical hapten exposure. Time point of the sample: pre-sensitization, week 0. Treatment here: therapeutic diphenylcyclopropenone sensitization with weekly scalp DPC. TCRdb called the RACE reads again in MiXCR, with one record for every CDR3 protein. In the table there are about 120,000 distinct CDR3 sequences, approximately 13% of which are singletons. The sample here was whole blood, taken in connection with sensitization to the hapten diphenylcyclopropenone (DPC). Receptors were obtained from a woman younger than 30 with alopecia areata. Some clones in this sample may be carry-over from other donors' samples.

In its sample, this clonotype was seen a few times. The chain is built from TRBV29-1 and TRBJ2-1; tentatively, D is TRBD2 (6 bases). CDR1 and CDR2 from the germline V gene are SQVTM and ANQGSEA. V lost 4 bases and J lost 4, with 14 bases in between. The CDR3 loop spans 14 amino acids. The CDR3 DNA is TGCAGCGTTGTCATACTCGGGGGTTACAATGAGCAGTTCTTC. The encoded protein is CSVVILGGYNEQFF.

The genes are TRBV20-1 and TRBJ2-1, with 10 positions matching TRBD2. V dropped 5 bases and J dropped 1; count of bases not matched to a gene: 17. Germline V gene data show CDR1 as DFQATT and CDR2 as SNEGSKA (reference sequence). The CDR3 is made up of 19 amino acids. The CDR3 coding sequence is TGCAGTGCTTTCCCGGGACTAGCGTCTGGAAGTGGGTCCTACAATGAGCAGTTCTTC. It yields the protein CSAFPGLASGSGSYNEQFF.

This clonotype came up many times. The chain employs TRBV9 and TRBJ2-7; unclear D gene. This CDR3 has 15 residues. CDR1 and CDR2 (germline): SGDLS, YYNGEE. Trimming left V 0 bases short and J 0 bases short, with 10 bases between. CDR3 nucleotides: TGTGCCAGCAGCGTAGAGTGGGAAAGCTCCTACGAGCAGTACTTC. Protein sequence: CASSVEWESSYEQYF.

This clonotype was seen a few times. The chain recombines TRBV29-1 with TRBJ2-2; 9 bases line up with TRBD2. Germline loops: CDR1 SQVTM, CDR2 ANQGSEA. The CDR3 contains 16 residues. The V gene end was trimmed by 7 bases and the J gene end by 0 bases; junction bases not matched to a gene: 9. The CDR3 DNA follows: TGCAGCGCCCGAAAAGCGGGGGGCACGAACACCGGGGAGCTGTTTTTT. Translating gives CSARKAGGTNTGELFF.

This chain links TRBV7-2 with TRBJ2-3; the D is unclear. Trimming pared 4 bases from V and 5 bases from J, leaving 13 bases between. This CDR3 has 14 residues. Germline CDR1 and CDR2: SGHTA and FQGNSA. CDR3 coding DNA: TGTGCCAGCAGCTCCTATACAGAGCGAGATACGCAGTATTTT. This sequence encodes CASSSYTERDTQYF.